This T cell receptor (beta chain) was captured in a study of blood T cells in healthy people across ages. Whole-study findings and limits: Donor CMV infection status was unknown, possibly confounding age-related changes in expanded clonotypes. When set beside aged donors, long-lived donors presented more naive CD4+ cells and higher diversity.

Primers used in a second PCR of roughly 6 to 11 cycles were a sample-barcoded 5' primer and a J-beta primer mix. A template-switch adaptor with 12 random nucleotides tagged each cDNA molecule. TCRdb reanalysed the 5' RACE reads using MiXCR and keeps one entry per CDR3 protein. The data hold 1.5 million to 2 million distinct CDR3 sequences, with 28% observed a single time. Details on this clonotype: Its matching antigen is unknown.

The CDR3 length is 14 residues. V lost 6 bases and J 0 bases, leaving 14 bases between the germline ends. From germline, CDR1 is DFQATT and CDR2 SNEGSKA (reference sequence). Researchers collected approximately 9.5 milliliters of peripheral blood from every single donor. The genes are TRBV20-1 and TRBJ1-2; D uncertain. The sequence was obtained from a woman aged 25 to 45 in good health. The sequenced sample consisted of blood. In DNA form, the CDR3 reads TGCAGTGCCCAGCCCCACGGGACTAACTATGGCTACACCTTC. It is translated as CSAQPHGTNYGYTF.